These T cell receptor beta chains were read from a single sample in a study of cytomegalovirus exposure and HLA in healthy donors. Sequencing used immunoSEQ multiplex PCR; TCRdb keeps in-frame clones, though not all of them. Of 150,000 to 200,000 clones detected, about four fifths appear once; the ten largest clones hold 1.7%. Sequencing input: PBMCs. The receptor set was obtained from a young woman in good health and CMV-seronegative. CDR3s include the opening cysteine and the closing phenylalanine or tryptophan. The D gene is left open where the match is weak. Clone size is stated in some rows and not others, as once, few, many or a class when expanded.

D: TRBD1
J: TRBJ2-7
V: TRBV4-1
size: .
DNA: TGCGCCAGCAGCCAGCGTCTTTCCGGGACAGGGGGGGGGTACGAGCAGTACTTC
CDR3: CASSQRLSGTGGGYEQYF

D: TRBD1
J: TRBJ1-2
V: TRBV27
size: .
DNA: TGTGCCAGCAGCCTGGCAGGGGGTACGGCTGGCTACACCTTC
CDR3: CASSLAGGTAGYTF

D: TRBD1
J: TRBJ1-1
V: TRBV2
size: .
DNA: TGTGCCAGCAGGGGAGACAGGGTGAACACTGAAGCTTTCTTT
CDR3: CASRGDRVNTEAFF

D: .
J: TRBJ2-7
V: TRBV19
size: .
DNA: TGTGCCAGTAGTATTCACCTGACAGCGCTCTACGAGCAGTACTTC
CDR3: CASSIHLTALYEQYF

D: TRBD1
J: TRBJ2-2
V: TRBV6-6
size: .
DNA: TGTGCCAGCAAGGTCGTGACAGGGGACACCGGGGAGCTGTTTTTT
CDR3: CASKVVTGDTGELFF

D: .
J: TRBJ1-3
V: TRBV6-5
size: .
DNA: TGTGCCAGCAGTCCGACAGCGCTCTCTGGAAACACCATATATTTT
CDR3: CASSPTALSGNTIYF

D: TRBD1
J: TRBJ2-2
V: TRBV7-9
size: .
DNA: TGTGCCAGCAGCTTTGGACAGGGGTCGTACACCGGGGAGCTGTTTTTT
CDR3: CASSFGQGSYTGELFF

D: TRBD2
J: TRBJ2-3
V: TRBV27
size: .
DNA: TGTGCCAGCAGTTTATCGGGGGAGGGTACCACAGATACGCAGTATTTT
CDR3: CASSLSGEGTTDTQYF

D: .
J: TRBJ2-5
V: TRBV14
size: .
DNA: TGTGCCAGCAGCCAAGTGGCACTAGCTGAGACCCAGTACTTC
CDR3: CASSQVALAETQYF

D: TRBD1
J: TRBJ2-7
V: TRBV7-2
size: .
DNA: TGTGCCAGCAGCACCGACAGGGGAGCATACGAGCAGTACTTC
CDR3: CASSTDRGAYEQYF

D: TRBD1
J: TRBJ1-2
V: TRBV6-5
size: .
DNA: TGTGCCAGCAAGGGACAGCCTGGGGTCTATGGCTACACCTTC
CDR3: CASKGQPGVYGYTF

D: .
J: TRBJ2-1
V: TRBV27
size: .
DNA: TGTGCCAGCAGCCCAGGCTACAATGAGCAGTTCTTC
CDR3: CASSPGYNEQFF

D: .
J: TRBJ1-2
V: TRBV4-3
size: .
DNA: TGCGCCAGCAGCCAAACCGTGGAGGACTATGGCTACACCTTC
CDR3: CASSQTVEDYGYTF

D: TRBD2
J: TRBJ2-5
V: TRBV5-4
size: .
DNA: TGTGCCAGCAGCTTGGGACTAGCGGGAGCAGAGACCCAGTACTTC
CDR3: CASSLGLAGAETQYF

D: .
J: TRBJ2-5
V: TRBV28
size: .
DNA: TGTGCCAGCAGCGAGAGGGTAGAAGAGACCCAGTACTTC
CDR3: CASSERVEETQYF

D: .
J: TRBJ2-3
V: TRBV7-9
size: .
DNA: TGTGCCAGCAGTTCCCAGCGGAGGAGGTCAGATACGCAGTATTTT
CDR3: CASSSQRRRSDTQYF

D: TRBD1
J: TRBJ1-1
V: TRBV6-6
size: few
DNA: TGTGCCAGCAGTTTCTCGACAGGGGGCACTGAAGCTTTCTTT
CDR3: CASSFSTGGTEAFF

D: TRBD1
J: TRBJ1-1
V: TRBV27
size: few
DNA: TGTGCCAGCAGAAGCAGGGGGTCTGAAGCTTTCTTT
CDR3: CASRSRGSEAFF